These 27 T cell receptor beta chains share one sample of origin, sequenced in a study of beta chain features in type 1 diabetes. Sequencing targeted expressed TCRB transcripts, as all isolated RNA had been reverse transcribed. The assay was immunoSEQ multiplex PCR, and TCRdb's table has in-frame clones only and misses some. In the table there are 350,000 to 400,000 clones, over 9.5% of which are singletons. Study-level results: Moderately but significantly shorter TCRB CDR3s were found in Type 1 diabetes patients in all four CD4+ subsets.

Antigens for these TCRs are unknown. The sequenced sample was naive CD4+ T cells from blood. The receptors shown here come from a woman between 18 and 29 years old with type 1 diabetes.

V is TRBV25-1 and J is TRBJ2-2; D remains unclear. CDR1 is MGHDK and CDR2 is SYGVNS in the germline V gene. The V end lost 3 bases, the J end lost 5 bases, and 13 bases lay between the germline ends. The length of the CDR3 is 15 residues. This chain's CDR3 is CASSERRLRTGELFF. Written as DNA, the CDR3 is TGTGCCAGCAGTGAGCGTCGTCTACGGACCGGGGAGCTGTTTTTT.

This clone was seen a handful of times. Other DNA variants within this sample encode the same CDR3. The chain combines TRBV28 with TRBJ2-7; 8 bases are a match to TRBD1. J was trimmed by 0 bases and V by 6 bases; bases with no gene match: 4. This CDR3 has 14 residues. Germline CDR1 MDHEN, CDR2 SYDVKM. The CDR3 DNA is TGTGCCAGCAGGAGGACAGGGAGCTCCTACGAGCAGTACTTC. It is translated as CASRRTGSSYEQYF.

The rearrangement joins TRBV10-3 to TRBJ2-5; the match to TRBD2 covers 13 bases. The germline V gene encodes CDR1 ENHRY and CDR2 SYGVKD. This CDR3 has 14 amino acids. V was clipped by 4 bases and J by 4 bases; unmatched bases: 0. DNA of the CDR3: TGTGCCATCAGTGGACTAGCGGGAGGAGAGACCCAGTACTTC. Its protein is CAISGLAGGETQYF.

The chain employs TRBV5-4 and TRBJ2-7; 8 bases fit TRBD1. V gave up 0 bases and J gave up 10 bases; unmatched junction bases: 3. Germline V gene lookup returns CDR1 SGHNT and CDR2 YYREEE (reference sequence). This CDR3 spans 12 amino acids. In nucleotides, the CDR3 is TGTGCCAGCAGCTTGGACGGACAGGGCCAGTACTTC. Its translation is CASSLDGQGQYF.

The table lists this clone with a few counts. CDR3 sequence: CASSLAYAGEQYF. CDR3 coding DNA: TGTGCCAGCAGCTTAGCTTACGCGGGAGAGCAGTACTTC. The chain has TRBV7-9 and TRBJ2-7; the D gene is possibly TRBD2 (6 bases). Germline V gene lookup returns CDR1 SEHNR and CDR2 FQNEAQ (reference sequence). The CDR3 loop spans 13 amino acids. Trimming took off 0 bases at V and 7 bases at J, with 10 bases between the two ends.

The genes are TRBV25-1 and TRBJ1-5, with unresolved D. Germline CDR1 and CDR2: MGHDK and SYGVNS. V shed 4 bases and J shed 0 bases, with 4 bases lying between them. The CDR3 length is 13 residues. The CDR3 region is CASSAGSNQPQHF. In DNA form, the CDR3 reads TGTGCCAGCAGTGCGGGTAGCAATCAGCCCCAGCATTTT.

The chain joins TRBV2 to TRBJ2-5; 13 nucleotides match TRBD2. V dropped 4 bases and J dropped 4; count of bases not matched to a gene: 3. The CDR3 spans 15 residues. The germline gives CDR1 SNHLY, CDR2 FYNNEI. The CDR3 sequence: CASSGTSGRGETQYF. CDR3 nucleotides: TGTGCCAGCAGTGGCACTAGCGGGAGGGGAGAGACCCAGTACTTC.

This clone was seen a few times. This chain uses TRBV25-1 with TRBJ2-1; D is uncertain. The CDR3 consists of 13 residues. Germline loops: CDR1 MGHDK, CDR2 SYGVNS. V lost 5 bases and J lost 0, with 5 bases in between. CDR3 DNA: TGTGCCAGCAGTCGGGTCTCCTACAATGAGCAGTTCTTC. This sequence encodes CASSRVSYNEQFF.

Here the CDR3 reads CASSLRENQETQYF. CDR3 nucleotide sequence: TGTGCCAGCTCACTGCGGGAGAACCAAGAGACCCAGTACTTC. This chain links TRBV18 with TRBJ2-5, with 7 positions matching TRBD2. After removal of 4 bases from V and 0 bases from J, the junction contained 2 bases not matched to a gene. The V gene's germline CDR1 is KGHSH and CDR2 LQKENI. The CDR3 length is 14 residues.

J is TRBJ1-2 and V is TRBV28; no clear D gene. Trimming left V 6 bases short and J 4 bases short, with 18 bases between. Germline V gene data show CDR1 as MDHEN and CDR2 as SYDVKM. The CDR3 runs to 15 residues. CDR3 region: CASRFPTGESYGYTF. CDR3 sequence (DNA): TGTGCCAGCAGATTTCCTACCGGGGAGAGCTATGGCTACACCTTC.

This clone was detected only a few times. The chain couples TRBV9 to TRBJ2-5; D unresolved. The V end lost 2 bases, the J end lost 5 bases, and 16 bases lay between the germline ends. The CDR3 is 15 amino acids. The germline gives CDR1 SGDLS, CDR2 YYNGEE. The DNA of the CDR3 is TGTGCCAGCAGCGTTTCCCCCCGCCCGGAGGAGACCCAGTACTTC. Its translation is CASSVSPRPEETQYF.

This clone was seen only a few times. As DNA, the CDR3 is TGTGCCAGCAGGGCCGGGACATCGGTCACAGATACGCAGTATTTT. It yields the protein CASRAGTSVTDTQYF. The chain has TRBV2 and TRBJ2-3; possible D gene TRBD1, 6 bases. Trimming pared 6 bases from V and 2 bases from J, leaving 15 bases between. Germline V gene lookup returns CDR1 SNHLY and CDR2 FYNNEI. The CDR3 extends over 15 amino acids.

The chain carries TRBV18 and TRBJ2-7; TRBD1 agrees at 8 bases. This CDR3 has 15 amino acids. V was clipped by 2 bases and J by 2 bases; unmatched bases: 5. Germline CDR1 reads KGHSH; CDR2 reads LQKENI. In nucleotides, the CDR3 is TGTGCCAGCTCACCAGGGCAGGGGGCTGCCTACGAGCAGTACTTC. Translated, it gives CASSPGQGAAYEQYF.

This chain uses TRBV6-5 with TRBJ2-3; no reliable D call. The length of the CDR3 is 13 residues. Germline V lookup: CDR1 MNHEY, CDR2 SVGAGI. The V end was cut by 2 bases, the J end by 0 bases, with 3 bases between. Written as DNA, the CDR3 is TGTGCCAGCAGTTACCCTAGCACAGATACGCAGTATTTT. This codes for CASSYPSTDTQYF.

The chain carries TRBV4-2 and TRBJ2-7, with D possibly TRBD2 on 6 matching bases. CDR3 length: 15 residues. Germline V gene data show CDR1 as LGHNA and CDR2 as YNFKEQ. Trimming removed 0 bases at V and 1 base at J, with 10 bases between. Here the CDR3 reads CASSQELAGSYEQYF. The CDR3 nucleotides are TGTGCCAGCAGCCAAGAACTCGCGGGATCCTACGAGCAGTACTTC.

V gene TRBV7-8 combines with J gene TRBJ2-7, with D perhaps TRBD1 (5 bases). The CDR3 is 14 amino acids. The V end was cut by 1 base, the J end by 2 bases, with 9 bases between. CDR1 and CDR2 from the germline V gene are SGHVS and FQNEAQ. In DNA form, the CDR3 reads TGTGCCAGCAGCTTAGGGCAGGGAACCTACGAGCAGTACTTC. The encoded protein is CASSLGQGTYEQYF.

J is TRBJ2-3 and V is TRBV11-3; TRBD1 might be the D (6 bases). The CDR3 sequence is 15 residues long. V lost 5 bases, J lost 6 bases, and 18 bases lay in between. Germline V gene data show CDR1 as SGHNT and CDR2 as YENEEA. The CDR3, as DNA: TGTGCCAGCAGCCCGAGAAGGGGGTCTTGGGATACGCAGTATTTT. Protein: CASSPRRGSWDTQYF. The entire variable domain, with the rest obtained from reference TRBV11-3 and TRBJ2-3, is as follows: EAGVVQSPRYKIIEKKQPVAFWCNPISGHNTLYWYLQNLGQGPELLIRYENEEAVDDSQLPKDRFSAERLKGVDSTLKIQPAELGDSAVYLCASSPRRGSWDTQYFGPGTRLTVL.

This chain links TRBV7-2 with TRBJ1-2; no clear D gene. V was shortened by 5 bases and J by 8 bases, with 21 bases between the two germline ends. Germline loops: CDR1 SGHTA, CDR2 FQGNSA. The CDR3 sequence is 15 residues long. The CDR3 loop is CASSPRTEDPGGYTF. As DNA, the CDR3 is TGTGCCAGCAGCCCACGGACGGAGGACCCGGGCGGCTACACCTTC.

The gene calls are TRBV28 and TRBJ2-1, with TRBD1 identical over 9 bases. V shed 2 bases, J shed 1 base, and the junction held 9 bases outside the gene matches. This CDR3 is 18 amino acids long. Per the germline V gene, CDR1 is MDHEN and CDR2 is SYDVKM. CDR3 nucleotides: TGTGCCAGCAGTTTAGGGGGTTCGGGGACAGGGTCCTACAATGAGCAGTTCTTC. Its translation is CASSLGGSGTGSYNEQFF.

The V call is TRBV6-5, the J call TRBJ2-7; D unresolved. The CDR3 is 13 residues long. CDR1 MNHEY and CDR2 SVGAGI come from the germline V gene. Trimming removed 0 bases at V and 3 bases at J, with 6 bases between. The CDR3 region is CASSYSSNYEQYF. CDR3 nucleotide sequence: TGTGCCAGCAGTTACTCGTCCAACTACGAGCAGTACTTC.

This clone was recorded a few times. The chain carries TRBV5-1 and TRBJ1-2; D is possibly TRBD1 (6 bases). The CDR3 consists of 14 residues. The germline V gene encodes CDR1 SGHRS and CDR2 YFSETQ. The germline V and J ends were trimmed by 1 base and 4 bases, with 11 bases remaining between them. The DNA of the CDR3 is TGCGCCAGCAGCTTGACAGGGAACTCCTATGGCTACACCTTC. Translated: CASSLTGNSYGYTF.

The V gene is TRBV5-1, the J gene TRBJ2-7; 10 bases match TRBD1. Germline V gene sequence: CDR1 SGHRS, CDR2 YFSETQ. J gave up 3 bases and V 2 bases, and 2 bases lay outside the gene matches. The CDR3 contains 14 residues. CDR3: CASSFGQGVYEQYF. CDR3 DNA sequence: TGCGCCAGCAGCTTTGGACAGGGGGTCTACGAGCAGTACTTC.

J is TRBJ2-3 and V is TRBV19, with 10 bases lining up with TRBD1. CDR3 length equals 15 residues. CDR1 and CDR2 (germline): LNHDA, SQIVND (reference sequence). With 7 bases clipped from V and 6 bases from J, the junction kept 10 bases outside the gene matches. The CDR3 loop reads CASKGTGDRWDTQYF. The DNA for the CDR3 is TGTGCCAGTAAAGGGACAGGGGATCGGTGGGATACGCAGTATTTT. The full variable domain, rest sourced from reference TRBV19 and TRBJ2-3, is DGGITQSPKYLFRKEGQNVTLSCEQNLNHDAMYWYRQDPGQGLRLIYYSQIVNDFQKGDIAEGYSVSREKKESFPLTVTSAQKNPTAFYLCASKGTGDRWDTQYFGPGTRLTVL.

The chain combines TRBV2 with TRBJ2-3; possibly TRBD1 for D (5 bases). Germline-derived CDR1 and CDR2 are SNHLY and FYNNEI. Deletions cut 5 bases from V and 1 base from J, with 7 bases between. The CDR3 is made up of 13 amino acids. CDR3 nucleotide sequence: TGTGCCAGCAGTCCACAGGGCACAGATACGCAGTATTTT. This encodes CASSPQGTDTQYF.

This clone appeared a few times. V usage is TRBV28 and J usage is TRBJ2-5; no clear D. This CDR3 spans 12 amino acids. The ends were cut back, 6 bases at V and 4 bases at J, with 9 bases in the middle. Germline V gene lookup returns CDR1 MDHEN and CDR2 SYDVKM. CDR3 loop: CASRRQSETQYF. The CDR3 DNA reads as TGTGCCAGCAGACGTCAGTCAGAGACCCAGTACTTC. Variable domain in full (rest from reference TRBV28 and TRBJ2-5): DVKVTQSSRYLVKRTGEKVFLECVQDMDHENMFWYRQDPGLGLRLIYFSYDVKMKEKGDIPEGYSVSREKKERFSLILESASTNQTSMYLCASRRQSETQYFGPGTRLLVL.

This clone was counted only a few times. The CDR3 loop is CASSLEQGVGYTF. For the CDR3, the DNA is TGTGCCAGCAGCTTAGAGCAGGGGGTTGGCTACACCTTC. The V call is TRBV7-2, the J call TRBJ1-2, with TRBD1 identical over 7 bases. This CDR3 spans 13 amino acids. The V gene end was trimmed by 1 base and the J gene end by 7 bases; junction bases not matched to a gene: 3. Looked up from germline, CDR1 is SGHTA and CDR2 is FQGNSA.

This clone came up a few times. This chain's CDR3 is CAGQGRTEAFF. The CDR3 coding sequence is TGTGCCGGACAGGGTCGGACTGAAGCTTTCTTT. The rearrangement joins TRBV30 to TRBJ1-1, with 8 bases lining up with TRBD1. The CDR3 has 11 amino acids. Trimming removed 8 bases from V and 5 bases from J; junction bases left unmatched: 4. Looked up from germline, CDR1 is GTSNPN and CDR2 is SVGIG (reference sequence).